Shown below are 18 T cell receptor beta chains from a single sample sequenced in a study of stem cell transplantation in POMP-related autoinflammatory disease. TCRdb's copy holds only in-frame clones and misses some; the assay was immunoSEQ multiplex PCR. The sample has some 30,000 clones, approximately 86% seen once. Sequencing used CD4+ T cells from PBMCs, obtained before stem cell transplantation. The source is a human donor with POMP-related autoinflammation and immune dysregulation (PRAID).

The rearrangement joins TRBV5-1 to TRBJ2-3, with 11 bases lining up with TRBD2. V was pared by 4 bases and J by 4 bases, with 11 bases of the junction left unmatched. Germline loops: CDR1 SGHRS, CDR2 YFSETQ. This CDR3 comprises 17 residues. Written as DNA, the CDR3 is TGCGCCAGCAGCCGAACGGCCCTAGCGGGAGGTTCAGATACGCAGTATTTT. Its protein product is CASSRTALAGGSDTQYF.

The rearrangement joins TRBV15 to TRBJ2-2; TRBD1 aligns across 7 bases. The CDR3 consists of 15 residues. Trimming at V came to 5 bases and at J to 4 bases, leaving 7 bases not matched to a gene. Germline V gene data show CDR1 as LNHNV and CDR2 as YYDKDF (reference sequence). The CDR3 loop is CATSVGTAITGELFF. The CDR3 DNA follows: TGTGCCACCAGCGTCGGGACAGCGATCACCGGGGAGCTGTTTTTT.

The chain has TRBV9 and TRBJ2-3; 8 bases are shared with TRBD2. This CDR3 is built from 16 residues. The J segment lost 7 bases and the V segment lost 3 bases, leaving 13 bases of the junction unmatched. Germline lookup yields CDR1 SGDLS and CDR2 YYNGEE. This CDR3 is CASSGGGAGGVHTQYF. CDR3 nucleotides: TGTGCCAGCAGCGGAGGCGGGGCGGGAGGAGTTCATACGCAGTATTTT.

V gene TRBV18 combines with J gene TRBJ2-7; D remains unclear. The CDR3 runs to 13 residues. Trimming cost V 8 bases and J 5 bases, with 16 bases left between them. Germline V gives CDR1 KGHSH, CDR2 LQKENI. The CDR3 DNA follows: TGTGCCAGCCATATATATAGGGCACACGAGCAGTACTTC. Protein product: CASHIYRAHEQYF. The whole variable domain, remainder taken from reference TRBV18 and TRBJ2-7, is NAGVMQNPRHLVRRRGQEARLRCSPMKGHSHVYWYRQLPEEGLKFMVYLQKENIIDESGMPKERFSAEFPKEGPSILRIQQVVRGDSAAYFCASHIYRAHEQYFGPGTRLTVT.

The chain combines TRBV28 with TRBJ2-7; TRBD2 aligns across 8 bases. V shed 7 bases and J 2 bases; nucleotides not matched to a gene: 7. CDR3 size: 14 residues. CDR1 is MDHEN, CDR2 SYDVKM, per germline. CDR3 loop: CASNQQGLAYEQYF. CDR3 coding DNA: TGTGCCAGCAACCAACAGGGACTAGCCTACGAGCAGTACTTC.

This clone was seen a few times. The V gene is TRBV27, the J gene TRBJ1-1; D is possibly TRBD1 (6 bases). V lost 6 bases and J 0 bases, leaving 11 bases between the germline ends. Looked up from germline, CDR1 is MNHEY and CDR2 is SMNVEV (reference sequence). This CDR3 has 14 residues. CDR3 protein: CASRLQGMNTEAFF. The CDR3 bases are TGTGCCAGCAGACTTCAGGGGATGAACACTGAAGCTTTCTTT.

The rearrangement links TRBV6-5 to TRBJ1-1; the D gene is possibly TRBD1 (6 bases). Germline CDR1 is MNHEY and CDR2 is SVGAGI. Deletions cut 6 bases from V and 1 base from J, with 9 bases between. The CDR3 has 13 amino acids. The CDR3 coding sequence is TGTGCCAGCAGCAGGACAGCGAACACTGAAGCTTTCTTT. This gives the protein CASSRTANTEAFF.

This chain joins TRBV6-1 and TRBJ2-7, with TRBD2 as a possible D gene (6 bases). Germline assignment: CDR1 MNHNS and CDR2 SASEGT. This CDR3 has 14 amino acids. V shed 4 bases and J shed 2 bases, with 12 bases lying between them. The CDR3 loop is CASSVGRSAYEQYF. CDR3 DNA sequence: TGTGCCAGCAGTGTAGGGAGGTCCGCCTACGAGCAGTACTTC.

The chain couples TRBV28 to TRBJ1-2, with D unresolved. CDR1 MDHEN and CDR2 SYDVKM come from the germline V gene. V lost 6 bases and J 5 bases, leaving 13 bases between the germline ends. This CDR3 is built from 13 residues. The CDR3: CASSLGRGYGYTF. The CDR3 nucleotides read TGTGCCAGCAGCTTGGGTCGGGGATATGGCTACACCTTC.

J is TRBJ2-1 and V is TRBV11-3; no definite D call. V was cut by 4 bases and J by 6 bases, with 7 bases left in between. The germline CDR1 and CDR2 sequences are SGHNT and YENEEA. The CDR3 extends over 12 amino acids. The CDR3 DNA reads as TGTGCCAGCAGCTCCCGGTCCAATGAGCAGTTCTTC. Its translation: CASSSRSNEQFF. Full variable domain (outside the CDR3, taken from reference TRBV11-3 and TRBJ2-1): EAGVVQSPRYKIIEKKQPVAFWCNPISGHNTLYWYLQNLGQGPELLIRYENEEAVDDSQLPKDRFSAERLKGVDSTLKIQPAELGDSAVYLCASSSRSNEQFFGPGTRLTVL.

The V gene is TRBV23-1, the J gene TRBJ2-7, with 8 nucleotides matching TRBD1. TRBV23-1 is placed among ORFs of uncertain function. With V trimmed by 11 bases and J by 1 base, 10 bases remained unmatched. The CDR3 covers 14 residues. CDR3 region: CAPPGQALSYEQYF. In nucleotides, the CDR3 is TGCGCCCCCCCGGGACAGGCCCTTTCCTACGAGCAGTACTTC.

The chain joins TRBV18 to TRBJ2-7, with 8 positions matching TRBD1. V lost 5 bases to trimming and J lost 1 base; unmatched junction nucleotides: 7. The CDR3 runs to 15 residues. Germline V gives CDR1 KGHSH, CDR2 LQKENI. The CDR3 region is CASSAQGARSYEQYF. Written as DNA, the CDR3 is TGTGCCAGCTCAGCGCAGGGGGCCAGGTCCTACGAGCAGTACTTC.

The table lists this clone with a count of one. V is TRBV4-1 and J is TRBJ2-3; D might be TRBD2 (6 bases). CDR1 is MGHRA, CDR2 YSYEKL, per germline. V lost 4 bases and J lost 3, with 17 bases in between. This CDR3 comprises 16 residues. Here the CDR3 reads CASSLAETGATDTQYF. CDR3 DNA sequence: TGCGCCAGCAGCCTCGCCGAAACGGGAGCAACAGATACGCAGTATTTT.

V and J are TRBV6-5 and TRBJ2-7; D uncertain. The germline gives CDR1 MNHEY, CDR2 SVGAGI. V was pared by 0 bases and J by 2 bases, with 14 bases between. The length of the CDR3 is 16 residues. The chain's CDR3 is CASSYSTSRPPYEQYF. The CDR3 region has the DNA TGTGCCAGCAGTTACTCGACGTCGCGGCCGCCCTACGAGCAGTACTTC.

The chain uses TRBV28 and TRBJ1-2; D unresolved. This CDR3 is 15 amino acids long. The germline gives CDR1 MDHEN, CDR2 SYDVKM. Trimming removed 5 bases at V and 4 bases at J, with 17 bases between. CDR3 residues: CASSVSSPFTYGYTF. The CDR3 DNA is TGTGCCAGCAGTGTGTCCAGCCCTTTCACCTATGGCTACACCTTC.

J is TRBJ2-1 and V is TRBV19; weak D call: TRBD2 (5 bases). Germline CDR1 reads LNHDA; CDR2 reads SQIVND (reference sequence). CDR3 size: 13 residues. V was clipped by 4 bases and J by 7 bases, with 11 bases between them. CDR3 in DNA: TGTGCCAGTAGTAGGACTTTTGGTAATGAGCAGTTCTTC. The encoded protein is CASSRTFGNEQFF.

The chain recombines TRBV7-2 with TRBJ1-2; 10 bases are shared with TRBD1. This CDR3 region has 14 residues. After removal of 5 bases from V and 6 bases from J, the junction contained 6 bases not matched to a gene. From germline, CDR1 is SGHTA and CDR2 FQGNSA. The CDR3 here is CASSVGQGLHGYTF. For the CDR3, the DNA is TGTGCCAGCAGCGTGGGACAGGGGCTGCATGGCTACACCTTC.

The V and J genes are TRBV6-1 and TRBJ2-4, with unresolved D. The germline CDR1 and CDR2 sequences are MNHNS and SASEGT. V was trimmed by 3 bases and J by 2 bases, leaving 14 bases between them. This CDR3 has 16 amino acids. The CDR3 spells CASSDRKQFPKNIQYF. CDR3 nucleotides: TGTGCCAGCAGTGACCGGAAACAGTTTCCCAAAAACATTCAGTACTTC.